The 5 T cell receptor beta chains given below trace back to one sample, sequenced in a study of blood T cell repertoires in COVID-19. Clones were read by immunoSEQ multiplex PCR, and TCRdb kept only the in-frame ones, dropping some. This sample has 250,000 to 300,000 clones, with less than 90% found just once. Sequenced: peripheral blood. The receptors stem from a woman in her twenties or thirties with COVID-19, enrolled during active disease.

The chain is built from TRBV4-2 and TRBJ2-7, with 10 bases lining up with TRBD2. After removal of 5 bases from V and 2 bases from J, the junction contained 9 bases not matched to a gene. Germline V lookup: CDR1 LGHNA, CDR2 YNFKEQ. The CDR3 runs to 16 residues. The CDR3: CASSEFGTSDTYEQYF. The CDR3 nucleotides are TGTGCCAGCAGCGAATTCGGGACTAGCGATACCTACGAGCAGTACTTC.

J is TRBJ2-7 and V is TRBV2, with D possibly TRBD2 on 6 matching bases. Germline V CDR1 and CDR2: SNHLY, FYNNEI. This CDR3 is 15 amino acids long. The V gene lost 5 bases and the J gene lost 0 bases, with 14 bases spanning the gap. The CDR3, as DNA: TGTGCCAGCAGTCCCAACCAGGGAGGCTCCTACGAGCAGTACTTC. It is translated as CASSPNQGGSYEQYF. The variable domain in full, with the rest retrieved from reference TRBV2 and TRBJ2-7, is EPEVTQTPSHQVTQMGQEVILRCVPISNHLYFYWYRQILGQKVEFLVSFYNNEISEKSEIFDDQFSVERPDGSNFTLKIRSTKLEDSAMYFCASSPNQGGSYEQYFGPGTRLTVT.

The chain has TRBV5-1 and TRBJ1-6, with 7 positions matching TRBD1. Per the germline V gene, CDR1 is SGHRS and CDR2 is YFSETQ. Germline trimming cut 5 bases from V and 0 bases from J; bases unmatched to any gene: 8. The CDR3 totals 17 residues. The CDR3 here is CASRGDSDVSYNSPLHF. The CDR3 nucleotides read TGCGCCAGCAGGGGGGACAGCGATGTCTCCTATAATTCACCCCTCCACTTT.

This clone came up a few times. The gene calls are TRBV28 and TRBJ2-1, with 7 nucleotides matching TRBD1. CDR1 is MDHEN and CDR2 is SYDVKM in the germline V gene. The CDR3 runs 13 residues. Trimming cost V 1 base and J 9 bases; bases outside gene matches: 3. The CDR3 DNA sequence: TGTGCCAGCAGTTTATCAGGGGGAGTTGAGCAGTTCTTC. It codes for CASSLSGGVEQFF.

This chain connects TRBV19 to TRBJ2-1, with 8 bases matching TRBD2. From germline, CDR1 is LNHDA and CDR2 SQIVND (reference sequence). The CDR3 is 15 residues long. V lost 3 bases to trimming and J lost 10 bases; unmatched junction nucleotides: 11. As DNA, the CDR3 is TGTGCCAGTAGTATGCGTCTAGCGGGTACCCAGGAGCAGTTCTTC. The encoded protein is CASSMRLAGTQEQFF.